The next 18 T cell receptor beta chains were all read from a single sample in a study of T cell clonotyping in hematopoietic cell transplantation. Sequencing was performed with immunoSEQ multiplex PCR; in TCRdb, only in-frame clones are kept and a portion is missing. Among 10,000 to 15,000 clones listed, approximately 68% were seen once. The sample in question was peripheral blood mononuclear cells, obtained 180 days after allogeneic stem cell transplant. The origin of the receptors is a male patient between 55 and 70 years old who had an allogeneic stem cell transplant from an unrelated donor, so the T cells may come from the graft donor. Some clones in this sample may be carry-over from other donors' samples.

This chain joins TRBV5-1 and TRBJ2-2, with D possibly being TRBD1 or TRBD2 (5 bases each). V was clipped by 7 bases and J by 6 bases, with 13 bases between them. CDR1 and CDR2 (germline): SGHRS, YFSETQ. The CDR3 is made up of 13 amino acids. The CDR3 sequence is CASGGRSAGELFF. CDR3 bases: TGCGCCAGCGGGGGACGGAGTGCCGGGGAGCTGTTTTTT.

A single count supports this clone. The chain employs TRBV19 and TRBJ1-1; D uncertain. The CDR3 length is 14 residues. The V end was cut by 6 bases, the J end by 7 bases, with 18 bases between. CDR1 is LNHDA, CDR2 SQIVND, per germline (reference sequence). In nucleotides, the CDR3 is TGTGCCAGTAGGAGTCAAGTGCCACCTCATGAAGCTTTCTTT. As protein: CASRSQVPPHEAFF.

This sequence joins TRBV6-6 and TRBJ1-2, with 7 bases aligning to TRBD1. The V and J ends lost 2 bases and 7 bases, in that order; junction bases with no gene match: 10. Looked up from germline, CDR1 is MNHNY and CDR2 is SVGAGI (reference sequence). The CDR3 is made up of 15 amino acids. CDR3 in amino acids: CASSYARSEGAGYTF. CDR3 DNA sequence: TGTGCCAGCAGTTACGCACGGAGTGAGGGGGCTGGCTACACCTTC.

The chain couples TRBV5-1 to TRBJ2-6; D remains ambiguous. The CDR3 is 16 amino acids. Germline values: CDR1 SGHRS, CDR2 YFSETQ. V lost 4 bases, J lost 6 bases, and 17 bases lay in between. CDR3 in amino acids: CASSRGPPDLANVLTF. Written as DNA, the CDR3 is TGCGCCAGCAGCCGCGGACCCCCAGATCTGGCCAACGTCCTGACTTTC.

The chain employs TRBV5-1 and TRBJ1-1; 8 positions agree with TRBD1. This CDR3 contains 16 residues. With V trimmed by 0 bases and J by 8 bases, 12 bases remained unmatched. Germline CDR1 is SGHRS and CDR2 is YFSETQ. CDR3 DNA sequence: TGCGCCAGCAGCTTGGAGGCCCTAAACAGGGGGGTAGAAGCTTTCTTT. Protein sequence: CASSLEALNRGVEAFF.

V gene TRBV6-5 combines with J gene TRBJ1-1, with TRBD1 matching over 8 bases. The CDR3 sequence is 13 residues long. The J segment lost 3 bases and the V segment lost 5 bases, leaving 2 bases of the junction unmatched. Germline lookup yields CDR1 MNHEY and CDR2 SVGAGI. Here the CDR3 reads CASSQDRDTEAFF. As DNA, the CDR3 is TGTGCCAGCAGTCAGGACAGGGACACTGAAGCTTTCTTT.

CDR3 protein: CASSYGPRGAAYGYTF. The CDR3 nucleotides read TGTGCCAGCAGTTATGGGCCAAGGGGCGCGGCCTATGGCTACACCTTC. The chain joins TRBV6-6 to TRBJ1-2; D possibly corresponds to TRBD1 (5 bases). Germline-derived CDR1 and CDR2 are MNHNY and SVGAGI (reference sequence). There are 16 residues in the CDR3. Trimming removed 3 bases at V and 4 bases at J, with 18 bases between.

The V and J genes are TRBV14 and TRBJ2-3; possible D gene TRBD1, 6 bases. Germline CDR1 reads SGHDN; CDR2 reads FVKESK. Between the trimmed V and J ends, which lost 1 base and 2 bases, there was a span of 13 bases. This CDR3 has 16 amino acids. The chain's CDR3 is CASSQVYRAITDTQYF. DNA for the CDR3: TGTGCCAGCAGCCAAGTATACAGGGCGATCACAGATACGCAGTATTTT.

V usage is TRBV10-3 and J usage is TRBJ1-2, with unresolved D. The V end was cut by 7 bases, the J end by 1 base, with 13 bases between. This CDR3 contains 14 residues. CDR1 and CDR2 (germline): ENHRY, SYGVKD. The CDR3 DNA reads TGTGCCATCACTTCTCGGGAATTTAACTATGGCTACACCTTC. Residues: CAITSREFNYGYTF.

The gene calls are TRBV7-2 and TRBJ1-6, with a weak D call TRBD1 (6 bases). The CDR3 has 15 residues. CDR1 and CDR2 from the germline V gene are SGHTA and FQGNSA. Trimming left V 5 bases short and J 13 bases short, with 21 bases between. CDR3 region: CASSRGTQGQRPLHF. The CDR3 DNA is TGTGCCAGCAGCCGGGGAACGCAGGGACAAAGGCCCCTCCACTTT.

This sequence joins TRBV6-1 and TRBJ2-7, with TRBD1 matching over 10 bases. V lost 1 base to trimming and J lost 4 bases; unmatched junction nucleotides: 4. The germline CDR1 and CDR2 sequences are MNHNS and SASEGT. This CDR3 contains 15 residues. The CDR3 DNA is TGTGCCAGCAGTGAAGAGCGGGACAGGGGTTACGAGCAGTACTTC. It translates to CASSEERDRGYEQYF.

V and J are TRBV30 and TRBJ1-1; D is unclear. The CDR3 extends over 13 amino acids. The V end was cut by 4 bases, the J end by 1 base, with 10 bases between. Germline V gives CDR1 GTSNPN, CDR2 SVGIG (reference sequence). The CDR3 DNA reads as TGTGCCTGGACAGCGCGGGCGAACACTGAAGCTTTCTTT. As protein: CAWTARANTEAFF.

This chain connects TRBV28 to TRBJ1-4; 8 bases line up with TRBD1. CDR1 and CDR2 from the germline V gene are MDHEN and SYDVKM. V trimming: 6 bases; J trimming: 1 base; junction bases outside the gene matches: 7. The length of the CDR3 is 16 residues. In nucleotides, the CDR3 is TGTGCCAGCAGATCGACAGGGGAAGGAACTAATGAAAAACTGTTTTTT. Its protein product is CASRSTGEGTNEKLFF.

This chain uses TRBV6-1 with TRBJ1-2, with 7 bases matching TRBD1. J lost 6 bases, V lost 3 bases, and 4 bases had no gene match. The germline V gene encodes CDR1 MNHNS and CDR2 SASEGT. This CDR3 has 13 residues. CDR3 loop: CASSDPTGHGYTF. In nucleotides, the CDR3 is TGTGCCAGCAGTGACCCGACAGGGCATGGCTACACCTTC.

The V call is TRBV28, the J call TRBJ2-3; TRBD2 agrees at 10 bases. This CDR3 contains 17 residues. CDR1 MDHEN and CDR2 SYDVKM come from the germline V gene. The V segment lost 4 bases and the J segment 2 bases; nucleotides outside the gene matches: 9. CDR3 residues: CASSSGSSGRITDTQYF. CDR3 coding DNA: TGTGCCAGCAGTTCTGGGAGTAGCGGGAGGATCACAGATACGCAGTATTTT.

The rearrangement joins TRBV28 to TRBJ2-5; D is uncertain. The CDR3 sequence is 15 residues long. Germline CDR1 MDHEN, CDR2 SYDVKM. With 5 bases removed from V and 2 bases from J, the gap between germline ends came to 15 bases. The CDR3 DNA reads TGTGCCAGCAGTCCTCGCGGTGACGAACAAGAGACCCAGTACTTC. It yields the protein CASSPRGDEQETQYF.

The chain is built from TRBV28 and TRBJ2-7, with 9 bases that match TRBD1. V trimming: 5 bases; J trimming: 4 bases; junction bases outside the gene matches: 9. This CDR3 spans 15 amino acids. Germline-derived CDR1 and CDR2 are MDHEN and SYDVKM. The CDR3 DNA follows: TGTGCCAGCAGTCCCCACGGGACAGGGAATTACGAGCAGTACTTC. Translating it yields CASSPHGTGNYEQYF.

The chain links TRBV29-1 to TRBJ1-1; the D gene is possibly TRBD1 (5 bases). This CDR3 spans 13 amino acids. V lost 3 bases and J 2 bases, leaving 10 bases between the germline ends. CDR1 and CDR2 from the germline V gene are SQVTM and ANQGSEA. The CDR3 loop is CSVDSQGNTEAFF. The CDR3 region has the DNA TGCAGCGTTGATAGCCAGGGTAACACTGAAGCTTTCTTT.